Shown below are 30 T cell receptor beta chains from a single sample sequenced in a study of blood T cell repertoires in COVID-19. Here immunoSEQ multiplex PCR was the method, and the copy in TCRdb shows in-frame clones only, minus some. The sample shows over 80,000 clones, more than 65% of them seen only once. The source material was peripheral blood. The receptors shown here come from a woman over 75 with active or convalescent COVID-19.

The chain's CDR3 is CATGKGSHTGELFF. The CDR3 DNA reads as TGTGCCACCGGGAAGGGGTCCCACACCGGGGAGCTGTTTTTT. V is TRBV24-1 and J is TRBJ2-2; possibly TRBD1 for D (5 bases). Trimming shortened V by 9 bases and J by 3 bases, and 13 bases separated the two germline ends. Germline assignment: CDR1 KGHDR and CDR2 SFDVKD. The CDR3 runs to 14 residues.

The V call is TRBV5-4, the J call TRBJ2-3; 7 bases map to TRBD2. There are 15 residues in the CDR3. V was clipped by 6 bases and J by 1 base; unmatched bases: 8. Germline V gene sequence: CDR1 SGHNT, CDR2 YYREEE (reference sequence). CDR3 nucleotide sequence: TGTGCCAGCACCCTTGGCGGGAGCGGCACAGATACGCAGTATTTT. Amino acid sequence: CASTLGGSGTDTQYF.

This chain joins TRBV5-1 and TRBJ1-4; 9 bases line up with TRBD1. Germline assignment: CDR1 SGHRS and CDR2 YFSETQ. The CDR3 has 14 residues. The ends lost 2 bases at V and 7 bases at J; junction bases unmatched: 3. The CDR3 DNA reads as TGCGCCAGCAGCTTCGGGACAGGGACTGAAAAACTGTTTTTT. Amino acids: CASSFGTGTEKLFF. Full variable domain (outside the CDR3, taken from reference TRBV5-1 and TRBJ1-4): KAGVTQTPRYLIKTRGQQVTLSCSPISGHRSVSWYQQTPGQGLQFLFEYFSETQRNKGNFPGRFSGRQFSNSRSEMNVSTLELGDSALYLCASSFGTGTEKLFFGSGTQLSVL.

The chain recombines TRBV18 with TRBJ2-7; 9 positions match TRBD1. The V segment lost 3 bases and the J segment 4 bases; nucleotides outside the gene matches: 4. CDR1 and CDR2 from the germline V gene are KGHSH and LQKENI. The CDR3 extends over 14 amino acids. The CDR3 DNA reads TGTGCCAGCTCACCTCGGGACAGGGTGTACGAGCAGTACTTC. Translated: CASSPRDRVYEQYF.

The rearrangement joins TRBV25-1 to TRBJ2-3, with 12 bases that match TRBD1. The CDR3 sequence is 17 residues long. V shed 7 bases, J shed 1 base, and the junction held 9 bases outside the gene matches. The germline V gene encodes CDR1 MGHDK and CDR2 SYGVNS. The CDR3: CASTPGTGGVGTDTQYF. The CDR3 DNA reads TGTGCCAGCACCCCCGGGACAGGGGGCGTGGGCACAGATACGCAGTATTTT.

The chain joins TRBV6-6 to TRBJ1-5; TRBD1 might be the D (5 bases). The CDR3 is 15 amino acids. The ends were cut back, 2 bases at V and 1 base at J, with 9 bases in the middle. Germline lookup yields CDR1 MNHNY and CDR2 SVGAGI (reference sequence). The CDR3 DNA reads as TGTGCCAGCAGTTACACCTCAGGGAGCAATCAGCCCCAGCATTTT. Amino acid sequence: CASSYTSGSNQPQHF.

The V call is TRBV30, the J call TRBJ2-7; TRBD2 agrees at 7 bases. J was trimmed by 7 bases and V by 4 bases; bases with no gene match: 13. The germline CDR1 and CDR2 sequences are GTSNPN and SVGIG (reference sequence). The CDR3 length is 14 residues. In DNA form, the CDR3 reads TGTGCCTGGACCCCCCCGGGACTACTACGGGAGCAGTACTTC. As protein: CAWTPPGLLREQYF.

Remarks on this clone: The sample carries other DNA sequences with the same CDR3. The J gene is TRBJ1-5, the V gene TRBV29-1; D is ambiguous. Between the trimmed V and J ends, which lost 4 bases and 4 bases, there was a span of 8 bases. Per the germline V gene, CDR1 is SQVTM and CDR2 is ANQGSEA. The CDR3 runs to 12 residues. The CDR3 loop reads CSVGGSNQPQHF. The CDR3 nucleotides read TGCAGCGTTGGAGGGAGTAATCAGCCCCAGCATTTT.

The rearrangement joins TRBV5-1 to TRBJ2-1; no reliable D call. CDR1 and CDR2 (germline): SGHRS, YFSETQ. Trimming left V 0 bases short and J 0 bases short, with 7 bases between. The CDR3 sequence is 15 residues long. CDR3 region: CASSLAHSSYNEQFF. As DNA, the CDR3 is TGCGCCAGCAGCTTGGCCCACAGCTCCTACAATGAGCAGTTCTTC.

The chain combines TRBV5-4 with TRBJ2-1; 7 nucleotides match TRBD2. V gave up 4 bases and J gave up 0 bases; unmatched junction bases: 7. Germline V gene lookup returns CDR1 SGHNT and CDR2 YYREEE (reference sequence). The CDR3 is 16 amino acids. CDR3 residues: CASSNRLASSYNEQFF. The CDR3 DNA reads as TGTGCCAGCAGCAACAGACTAGCTAGCTCCTACAATGAGCAGTTCTTC.

To note about this clone: The germline gene is not matched at one end of the junction; a read error may be the cause. The chain employs TRBV5-1 and TRBJ2-7; TRBD2 matches 8 bases. Germline CDR1 and CDR2: SGHRS and YFSETQ. The CDR3 extends over 14 amino acids. Written as DNA, the CDR3 is TGTGCCAGCAGCCCCGGGACTAGTTCCGTCGAGCAGTACTTC. Its translation: CASSPGTSSVEQYF.

This clone was detected once. This chain uses TRBV19 with TRBJ2-5, with 8 bases matching TRBD2. Germline CDR1 and CDR2: LNHDA and SQIVND (reference sequence). The CDR3 has 15 residues. V lost 6 bases to trimming and J lost 5 bases; unmatched junction nucleotides: 11. For the CDR3, the DNA is TGTGCCAGTAGCAATCATGGCGGGAGGACCGAGACCCAGTACTTC. Its protein product is CASSNHGGRTETQYF. Full variable domain (remainder filled in from reference TRBV19 and TRBJ2-5): DGGITQSPKYLFRKEGQNVTLSCEQNLNHDAMYWYRQDPGQGLRLIYYSQIVNDFQKGDIAEGYSVSREKKESFPLTVTSAQKNPTAFYLCASSNHGGRTETQYFGPGTRLLVL.

The chain combines TRBV27 with TRBJ1-1, with unresolved D. From germline, CDR1 is MNHEY and CDR2 SMNVEV (reference sequence). V was shortened by 8 bases and J by 2 bases, with 12 bases between the two germline ends. This CDR3 comprises 13 residues. The CDR3 DNA follows: TGTGCCAGCGCCTTAGAGAGCAACACTGAAGCTTTCTTT. This encodes CASALESNTEAFF.

The chain links TRBV20-1 to TRBJ2-7, with D tentatively TRBD2 (5 bases). Per germline, CDR1 DFQATT and CDR2 SNEGSKA (reference sequence). This CDR3 has 14 residues. Trimming pared 3 bases from V and 7 bases from J, leaving 19 bases between. The CDR3 sequence: CSASFFGVEREQYF. In DNA form, the CDR3 reads TGCAGTGCTAGTTTTTTTGGGGTTGAGCGGGAGCAGTACTTC.

The CDR3 reads CASSQSVRGDQPQHF. The CDR3 nucleotides are TGCGCCAGCAGTCAATCGGTCAGGGGTGATCAGCCCCAGCATTTT. The chain couples TRBV23-1 to TRBJ1-5, with D perhaps matching TRBD1 (6 bases). TRBV23-1 is marked as an open reading frame, function uncertain. The CDR3 sequence is 15 residues long. V was cut by 0 bases and J by 5 bases, with 11 bases left in between.

This rearrangement joins TRBV19 to TRBJ2-5; D possibly corresponds to TRBD2 (6 bases). Trimming removed 7 bases from V and 8 bases from J, with 14 bases in between. CDR1 and CDR2 (germline): LNHDA, SQIVND (reference sequence). The CDR3 extends over 12 amino acids. CDR3 sequence: CASMGQGGTQYF. Here the CDR3 DNA reads TGTGCCAGTATGGGGCAGGGAGGCACCCAGTACTTC.

The chain employs TRBV7-9 and TRBJ1-2; D not certain. Trimming cost V 0 bases and J 7 bases, with 9 bases left between them. The CDR3 sequence is 13 residues long. Germline CDR1 and CDR2: SEHNR and FQNEAQ (reference sequence). CDR3 bases: TGTGCCAGCAGCTTAGCTGTGGAGGCTGGCTACACCTTC. Protein product: CASSLAVEAGYTF.

This clone occurred once. The rearrangement links TRBV13 to TRBJ2-2, with 7 bases matching TRBD2. Per the germline V gene, CDR1 is PRHDT and CDR2 is FYEKMQ (reference sequence). The length of the CDR3 is 15 residues. The trim removed 5 bases at V and 1 base at J, leaving 4 bases unmatched. The CDR3, as DNA: TGTGCCAGCAGCCCCCAGCGGGAGAACACCGGGGAGCTGTTTTTT. The encoded protein is CASSPQRENTGELFF.

The gene calls are TRBV7-2 and TRBJ2-7; 8 positions match TRBD2. The CDR3 consists of 14 residues. Germline V gene data show CDR1 as SGHTA and CDR2 as FQGNSA. J was trimmed by 5 bases and V by 1 base; bases with no gene match: 4. The CDR3 nucleotides read TGTGCCAGCAGCTTAGGTGGGACTAGAAACGAGCAGTACTTC. Translating gives CASSLGGTRNEQYF.

The chain recombines TRBV7-9 with TRBJ2-7; weak D call: TRBD2 (5 bases). V was clipped by 5 bases and J by 3 bases, with 11 bases between them. The CDR3 runs 13 residues. From germline, CDR1 is SEHNR and CDR2 FQNEAQ (reference sequence). The CDR3 region is CASSRLADYEQYF. The CDR3 DNA reads as TGTGCCAGCAGCCGCCTAGCCGACTACGAGCAGTACTTC.

The table lists this clone with a few counts. CDR3: CASSYSTGATNEKLFF. The CDR3 bases are TGTGCCAGCAGTTACTCGACTGGGGCGACTAATGAAAAACTGTTTTTT. The J gene is TRBJ1-4, the V gene TRBV6-5; D may be TRBD1 (5 bases). Germline assignment: CDR1 MNHEY and CDR2 SVGAGI. The CDR3 has 16 residues. Trimming took off 0 bases at V and 2 bases at J, with 10 bases between the two ends.

The chain has TRBV14 and TRBJ2-1; D is possibly TRBD2 (5 bases). Trimming left V 1 base short and J 2 bases short, with 12 bases between. This CDR3 comprises 16 residues. Per germline, CDR1 SGHDN and CDR2 FVKESK. The CDR3, as DNA: TGTGCCAGCAGCCAAGGGACTTCTAGTACCTACAATGAGCAGTTCTTC. Its protein product is CASSQGTSSTYNEQFF.

V usage is TRBV18 and J usage is TRBJ2-3; perhaps TRBD1 as D (6 bases). CDR1 is KGHSH, CDR2 LQKENI, per germline. V lost 3 bases and J 6 bases, leaving 13 bases between the germline ends. The CDR3 length is 14 residues. The CDR3 region has the DNA TGTGCCAGCTCACCTTACAGGGATGTGGATACGCAGTATTTT. It codes for CASSPYRDVDTQYF.

The genes are TRBV5-1 and TRBJ2-1, with TRBD1 matching 8 bases. The CDR3 contains 15 residues. V dropped 3 bases and J dropped 6; count of bases not matched to a gene: 8. Germline V lookup: CDR1 SGHRS, CDR2 YFSETQ. The CDR3 DNA is TGCGCCAGCAGCTCCGGACAGGGTAGCGGCAATGAGCAGTTCTTC. Translated, it gives CASSSGQGSGNEQFF.

The chain recombines TRBV6-2 or TRBV6-3 with TRBJ2-3; 9 nucleotides match TRBD2. After removal of 0 bases from V and 4 bases from J, the junction contained 5 bases not matched to a gene. This CDR3 region has 16 residues. The germline gives CDR1 MNHEY, CDR2 SVGEGT. This CDR3 reads CASSYSAGGPSDTQYF. As DNA, the CDR3 is TGTGCCAGCAGTTACTCGGCGGGAGGGCCCTCAGATACGCAGTATTTT.

The CDR3, as DNA: TGTGCCAGCAGCAGCGGGAGTGCAGAGACCCAGTACTTC. This gives the protein CASSSGSAETQYF. The V call is TRBV28, the J call TRBJ2-5; 8 bases fit TRBD2. V shed 6 bases, J shed 4 bases, and the junction held 4 bases outside the gene matches. The CDR3 has 13 amino acids. Germline assignment: CDR1 MDHEN and CDR2 SYDVKM. Drawing the rest from reference TRBV28 and TRBJ2-5, the complete variable domain is DVKVTQSSRYLVKRTGEKVFLECVQDMDHENMFWYRQDPGLGLRLIYFSYDVKMKEKGDIPEGYSVSREKKERFSLILESASTNQTSMYLCASSSGSAETQYFGPGTRLLVL.

The rearrangement joins TRBV7-3 to TRBJ1-5, with D maybe TRBD1 (5 bases). Germline values: CDR1 SGHTA, CDR2 FQGTGA. The CDR3 loop spans 14 amino acids. The ends were cut back, 4 bases at V and 4 bases at J, with 11 bases in the middle. CDR3 protein: CASSSSGQNQPQHF. The CDR3 DNA follows: TGTGCCAGCAGCTCATCTGGACAAAATCAGCCCCAGCATTTT.

This chain connects TRBV29-1 to TRBJ2-7, with 11 bases matching TRBD1. This CDR3 is 13 amino acids long. Trimming at V came to 5 bases and at J to 5 bases, leaving 5 bases not matched to a gene. Germline CDR1 reads SQVTM; CDR2 reads ANQGSEA. The CDR3 is CSVRTGGFDEQYF. The CDR3 DNA follows: TGCAGCGTTCGGACAGGGGGCTTCGACGAGCAGTACTTC.

This chain links TRBV14 with TRBJ1-3; a possible D gene is TRBD1 (5 bases). V shed 6 bases and J shed 3 bases, with 9 bases lying between them. Germline lookup yields CDR1 SGHDN and CDR2 FVKESK. The CDR3 runs to 13 residues. CDR3 DNA: TGTGCCAGCAGTCCAGGGTTTGGAAACACCATATATTTT. The encoded protein is CASSPGFGNTIYF.

The sample holds a few counts of this clone. This chain uses TRBV6-5 with TRBJ1-6; D may be TRBD1 (6 bases). Germline V gene lookup returns CDR1 MNHEY and CDR2 SVGAGI. V lost 6 bases and J 9 bases, leaving 12 bases between the germline ends. The CDR3 is 13 amino acids. CDR3 in amino acids: CASRPTGSSPLHF. The CDR3 DNA follows: TGTGCCAGCAGGCCGACAGGTTCTTCACCCCTCCACTTT.